This TCR beta chain was recorded in a study of human T cells and chemical hapten exposure. Study context: Patients' scalps got diphenylcyclopropenone weekly throughout the approximately 24-week study.

Within the library, unique molecular identifiers were attached to each individual cDNA molecule. Original processing notes: Ranging from about 20,000 to 750,000, TCR counts per sample had a median value of 95,638. TCRdb re-derived calls from the RACE reads in MiXCR, one entry per CDR3 protein. The V and J calls shown here were made by TCRdb, not taken from the authors' results. The sample includes about 94,000 distinct CDR3 sequences, around 9.3% of them seen just once. The time point: patch test 2, 6 weeks after DPC sensitization. Specified treatment: therapeutic diphenylcyclopropenone sensitization with weekly scalp DPC. It was unfractionated whole blood from which total RNA was extracted. Germline CDR1 reads SGHTA; CDR2 reads FQGTGA. V was trimmed by 0 bases and J by 11 bases, leaving 9 bases between them. This CDR3 comprises 12 residues.

The V call is TRBV7-3, the J call TRBJ2-3, with a weak D call TRBD1 (5 bases). The input for sequencing was whole blood, taken in connection with sensitization to the hapten diphenylcyclopropenone (DPC). The clonotype comes from a woman aged 40 to 55 with alopecia areata. Some clones in this sample may be carry-over from other donors' samples. For the CDR3, the DNA is TGTGCCAGCAGCTTAACAGGTCAGGGGCAGTATTTT. Amino acids: CASSLTGQGQYF.